A single sample gave rise to the 27 T cell receptor beta chains below, sequenced in a study of control samples from healthy donors and cancer patients (dated by TCRdb to between 2020 and 2021). Library preparation used the immunoSEQ multiplex PCR assay. TCRdb's version of the immuneACCESS table is confined to in-frame rearrangements and falls short of the full clone set. An unresolved V gene accounts for under half of the shortfall where checked; the remainder is of unknown origin. The table for this sample lists about 150,000 clones; about 91% of them were counted only once. In total, the top ten clones hold about 3% of the sample. The material sequenced was blood. These receptors all stem from a man aged 25-40 years in good health.

V usage is TRBV6-5 and J usage is TRBJ1-1, with no clear D. Germline assignment: CDR1 MNHEY and CDR2 SVGAGI. The CDR3 is 12 amino acids. Trimming left V 7 bases short and J 0 bases short, with 6 bases between. In DNA form, the CDR3 reads TGTGCCAGCACACAGATGAACACTGAAGCTTTCTTT. Its translation: CASTQMNTEAFF.

The CDR3 nucleotides are TGTGCCAGCAGCGGTGGACAGGTGAATTCACCCCTCCACTTT. Translation gives CASSGGQVNSPLHF. The chain recombines TRBV9 with TRBJ1-6; 7 bases are a match to TRBD1. V shed 3 bases and J 7 bases; nucleotides not matched to a gene: 4. Germline V gene data show CDR1 as SGDLS and CDR2 as YYNGEE. This CDR3 is built from 14 residues.

The CDR3 sequence is CSVEDLRKSSTDTQYF. Here the CDR3 DNA reads TGCAGCGTTGAAGATCTCAGAAAGTCTAGCACAGATACGCAGTATTTT. The V gene is TRBV29-1, the J gene TRBJ2-3, with unresolved D. The CDR3 runs to 16 residues. Per the germline V gene, CDR1 is SQVTM and CDR2 is ANQGSEA. The germline V and J ends were trimmed by 0 bases and 0 bases, with 13 bases remaining between them.

This chain uses TRBV6-5 with TRBJ2-7; D might be TRBD1 (6 bases). V was trimmed by 7 bases and J by 4 bases, leaving 17 bases between them. The CDR3 extends over 14 amino acids. Looked up from germline, CDR1 is MNHEY and CDR2 is SVGAGI. The CDR3 sequence: CASTRGPPLYEQYF. CDR3 DNA sequence: TGTGCCAGCACCAGGGGACCCCCCCTGTACGAGCAGTACTTC.

This rearrangement joins TRBV27 to TRBJ1-1; 8 bases align to TRBD1. CDR3 length: 14 amino acids. With 6 bases clipped from V and 10 bases from J, the junction kept 13 bases outside the gene matches. The germline gives CDR1 MNHEY, CDR2 SMNVEV (reference sequence). In nucleotides, the CDR3 is TGTGCCAGCAGACCTCCACAGGGGGGAGTAGGAGCTTTCTTT. Protein product: CASRPPQGGVGAFF.

This chain connects TRBV7-9 to TRBJ2-3; 7 nucleotides match TRBD1. The germline V gene encodes CDR1 SEHNR and CDR2 FQNEAQ (reference sequence). V lost 1 base, J lost 5 bases, and 6 bases stayed unmatched. The CDR3 covers 15 residues. The CDR3 DNA is TGTGCCAGCAGCTTAGTGGCGACAGGGAAAGATACGCAGTATTTT. Translation: CASSLVATGKDTQYF.

The chain carries TRBV11-2 and TRBJ1-2; TRBD1 aligns across 11 bases. V was pared by 7 bases and J by 7 bases, with 2 bases of the junction left unmatched. Germline assignment: CDR1 SGHAT and CDR2 FQNNGV. The CDR3 consists of 12 residues. CDR3 sequence reads: CASIGQGAGYTF. The CDR3 nucleotides are TGTGCCAGCATCGGACAGGGGGCTGGCTACACCTTC.

The V call is TRBV5-6, the J call TRBJ1-1, with TRBD1 as a possible D gene (6 bases). Trimming shortened V by 2 bases and J by 4 bases, and 9 bases separated the two germline ends. The CDR3 runs 13 residues. Per the germline V gene, CDR1 is SGHDT and CDR2 is YYEEEE. The CDR3 loop is CASSFRGGTEAFF. DNA for the CDR3: TGTGCCAGCAGCTTCAGGGGTGGCACTGAAGCTTTCTTT.

The chain combines TRBV5-1 with TRBJ1-1; D possibly corresponds to TRBD1 (5 bases). CDR1 is SGHRS and CDR2 is YFSETQ in the germline V gene. This CDR3 has 14 amino acids. With 4 bases removed from V and 0 bases from J, the gap between germline ends came to 10 bases. The CDR3 coding sequence is TGCGCCAGCAGCCCGGGGCAGATGAACACTGAAGCTTTCTTT. This sequence encodes CASSPGQMNTEAFF.

The chain recombines TRBV7-6 with TRBJ2-2, with 8 bases fitting TRBD1. J lost 4 bases, V lost 11 bases, and 24 bases had no gene match. Germline CDR1 SGHVS, CDR2 FNYEAQ. The CDR3 contains 19 residues. Here the CDR3 DNA reads TGTGCCGGCCCGGGCCAACAACCTACAGGGGGAGAGGGCACCGGGGAGCTGTTTTTT. Translation gives CAGPGQQPTGGEGTGELFF.

The J gene is TRBJ1-2, the V gene TRBV6-1; D is undetermined. The V and J ends lost 3 bases and 8 bases respectively, with 16 bases between them. The V gene's germline CDR1 is MNHNS and CDR2 SASEGT. The CDR3 contains 14 residues. CDR3 in amino acids: CASSDIRYQVGYTF. DNA for the CDR3: TGTGCCAGCAGTGATATCCGGTATCAGGTCGGCTACACCTTC.

The rearrangement uses TRBV6-1 and TRBJ1-2; D remains ambiguous. The CDR3 consists of 14 residues. The germline V and J ends were trimmed by 2 bases and 0 bases, with 7 bases remaining between them. Germline CDR1 reads MNHNS; CDR2 reads SASEGT. The CDR3 DNA reads as TGTGCCAGCAGTGAAACGATAACTAACTATGGCTACACCTTC. Protein product: CASSETITNYGYTF.

The chain couples TRBV24-1 to TRBJ1-3, with D perhaps TRBD1 (5 bases). The CDR3 runs 14 residues. Trimming cost V 3 bases and J 0 bases, with 5 bases left between them. From germline, CDR1 is KGHDR and CDR2 SFDVKD. The CDR3 nucleotides read TGTGCCACCAGTGATGGGGCCTCTGGAAACACCATATATTTT. Translated, it gives CATSDGASGNTIYF.

The chain is built from TRBV5-1 and TRBJ1-1, with a possible D match to TRBD1 (5 bases). Per germline, CDR1 SGHRS and CDR2 YFSETQ. Trimming took off 4 bases at V and 5 bases at J, with 12 bases between the two ends. The CDR3 length is 13 residues. CDR3 DNA: TGCGCCAGCAGCCGGGGCCTTGGGACTGAAGCTTTCTTT. Translation: CASSRGLGTEAFF.

This clone has a single count. V usage is TRBV7-3 and J usage is TRBJ1-6; D ambiguous. Germline values: CDR1 SGHTA, CDR2 FQGTGA. The CDR3 is 14 amino acids. Deletions cut 1 base from V and 7 bases from J, with 8 bases between. For the CDR3, the DNA is TGTGCCAGCAGCTTAAGGGTCAGCAATTCACCCCTCCACTTT. Translated: CASSLRVSNSPLHF.

The rearrangement uses TRBV11-2 and TRBJ2-7, with a tentative D call TRBD2 (5 bases). This CDR3 is built from 13 residues. Deletions cut 0 bases from V and 3 bases from J, with 6 bases between. Germline CDR1 reads SGHAT; CDR2 reads FQNNGV. CDR3 in amino acids: CASSLELVYEQYF. Here the CDR3 DNA reads TGTGCCAGCAGCTTAGAACTAGTCTACGAGCAGTACTTC.

CDR3 residues: CASSPLGQSGEKLFF. As DNA, the CDR3 is TGTGCCAGCAGCCCACTGGGGCAAAGTGGGGAAAAACTGTTTTTT. The J gene is TRBJ1-4, the V gene TRBV7-2, with D possibly matching TRBD1 (5 bases). The CDR3 consists of 15 residues. Germline V gives CDR1 SGHTA, CDR2 FQGNSA. Trimming took off 5 bases at V and 8 bases at J, with 18 bases between the two ends.

The CDR3 protein is CASSLGRSGNTIYF. The CDR3 coding sequence is TGTGCCAGCAGCCTGGGACGCTCTGGAAACACCATATATTTT. This chain uses TRBV28 with TRBJ1-3; possibly TRBD1 for D (5 bases). V dropped 6 bases and J dropped 0 bases, with 9 bases sitting between them. CDR1 and CDR2 (germline): MDHEN, SYDVKM. This CDR3 is 14 amino acids long.

This clone was found once. The gene calls are TRBV28 and TRBJ1-1; TRBD1 agrees at 7 bases. Trimming cost V 4 bases and J 4 bases; bases outside gene matches: 6. The germline gives CDR1 MDHEN, CDR2 SYDVKM. This CDR3 region has 14 residues. The CDR3 loop is CASSSRQGVTEAFF. CDR3 sequence (DNA): TGTGCCAGCAGTTCTCGTCAGGGGGTCACTGAAGCTTTCTTT.

This clone came up once. The J gene is TRBJ1-1, the V gene TRBV27; possible D gene TRBD1, 6 bases. Germline CDR1 and CDR2: MNHEY and SMNVEV (reference sequence). V lost 3 bases, J lost 1 base, and 12 bases lay in between. The CDR3 consists of 15 residues. DNA of the CDR3: TGTGCCAGCAGTTTCCCGGGGGCCCAGAACACTGAAGCTTTCTTT. Translation gives CASSFPGAQNTEAFF.

The chain has TRBV5-6 and TRBJ2-1; 7 nucleotides match TRBD1. Germline V lookup: CDR1 SGHDT, CDR2 YYEEEE. The CDR3 runs 19 residues. With V trimmed by 3 bases and J by 8 bases, 23 bases remained unmatched. Written as DNA, the CDR3 is TGTGCCAGCAGCTCAACTCGGGACAGAAAGACTGTTGGAGTGGATGAGCAGTTCTTC. It codes for CASSSTRDRKTVGVDEQFF. Based on the CDR3 plus reference TRBV5-6 and TRBJ2-1, the full variable domain is DAGVTQSPTHLIKTRGQQVTLRCSPKSGHDTVSWYQQALGQGPQFIFQYYEEEERQRGNFPDRFSGHQFPNYSSELNVNALLLGDSALYLCASSSTRDRKTVGVDEQFFGPGTRLTVL.

The V gene is TRBV7-2, the J gene TRBJ2-7, with 9 bases that match TRBD1. This CDR3 is 17 amino acids long. J gave up 6 bases and V 1 base, and 13 bases lay outside the gene matches. Germline CDR1 reads SGHTA; CDR2 reads FQGNSA. CDR3 in DNA: TGTGCCAGCAGCTTAGTGGGTACCGGGACAGGGCACCCCGAGCAGTACTTC. As protein: CASSLVGTGTGHPEQYF.

The CDR3 DNA sequence: TGTGCCAGCAGCCTAGGGGGGGTAATCCTGGGCAATCAGCCCCAGCATTTT. Amino acid sequence: CASSLGGVILGNQPQHF. This chain connects TRBV7-8 to TRBJ1-5, with D possibly TRBD1 on 6 matching bases. With 5 bases removed from V and 2 bases from J, the gap between germline ends came to 19 bases. This CDR3 region has 17 residues. Germline V gives CDR1 SGHVS, CDR2 FQNEAQ.

The J gene is TRBJ1-3, the V gene TRBV19; unclear D gene. CDR1 is LNHDA and CDR2 is SQIVND in the germline V gene (reference sequence). The CDR3 has 17 residues. V was shortened by 5 bases and J by 3 bases, with 20 bases between the two germline ends. The DNA for the CDR3 is TGTGCCAGTAGTCCGCTCCCCGCGGGGATGAGTGGAAACACCATATATTTT. Translated, it gives CASSPLPAGMSGNTIYF.

The table lists this clone with a few counts. The chain uses TRBV28 and TRBJ1-6; no reliable D call. This CDR3 spans 15 amino acids. V lost 1 base and J lost 4, with 8 bases in between. Germline V gives CDR1 MDHEN, CDR2 SYDVKM. The CDR3 DNA reads as TGTGCCAGCAGTTTATCGCAGTATTATAATTCACCCCTCCACTTT. Translation gives CASSLSQYYNSPLHF.

J is TRBJ2-2 and V is TRBV7-8; a weak D match, TRBD2 (5 bases). Trimming shortened V by 5 bases and J by 5 bases, and 18 bases separated the two germline ends. Germline CDR1 is SGHVS and CDR2 is FQNEAQ. This CDR3 region has 16 residues. The CDR3 sequence: CASSRNPGPGTGELFF. The CDR3 DNA follows: TGTGCCAGCAGCCGTAACCCAGGCCCGGGGACCGGGGAGCTGTTTTTT.

The J gene is TRBJ1-4, the V gene TRBV6-1; D remains unclear. CDR1 MNHNS and CDR2 SASEGT come from the germline V gene. Trimming removed 1 base at V and 14 bases at J, with 5 bases between. The CDR3 is made up of 10 amino acids. The CDR3 DNA reads as TGTGCCAGCAGTGAAGTTTTGCTGTTTTTT. Translating gives CASSEVLLFF.